What follows are 23 T cell receptor beta chains derived from one specimen sequenced in a study of shared clonotypes between healthy human individuals. Data came from immunoSEQ multiplex PCR; TCRdb stores just in-frame clones and leaves some out. Of millions of clones in the sample, approximately 95% are singletons; the top ten hold 0.85% to 1.3%. CD45RO-negative, CCR7-positively selected cells formed the naive CD8 fraction, excluding terminally differentiated effector memory CD45RA+ cells. Material: naive CD8+ T cells sorted from blood. These TCRs come from a man aged 18 to 30 in good health.

This chain links TRBV30 with TRBJ2-5; no definite D call. The V gene's germline CDR1 is GTSNPN and CDR2 SVGIG (reference sequence). The CDR3 is 12 residues long. The germline V and J ends were trimmed by 5 bases and 5 bases, with 12 bases remaining between them. The CDR3 region is CAWESGNETQYF. For the CDR3, the DNA is TGTGCCTGGGAATCGGGCAATGAGACCCAGTACTTC.

The V gene is TRBV7-8, the J gene TRBJ2-4, with D perhaps matching TRBD2 (7 bases). The CDR3 has 14 residues. Germline assignment: CDR1 SGHVS and CDR2 FQNEAQ. V was trimmed by 5 bases and J by 7 bases, leaving 15 bases between them. The CDR3 bases are TGTGCCAGCAGCCCCACGGGGGGCAGGAACATTCAGTACTTC. It translates to CASSPTGGRNIQYF.

The rearrangement joins TRBV21-1 to TRBJ1-5. TRBV21-1 is annotated as a pseudogene. CDR3 length: 21 residues. CDR3 sequence reads: CASSKASSRGKEYRSNQPQHF. The CDR3 DNA follows: TGTGCCAGCAGCAAAGCGTCATCGAGGGGAAAGGAGTACCGTAGCAATCAGCCCCAGCATTTT.

The J gene is TRBJ2-7, the V gene TRBV29-1; D remains unclear. Germline V gives CDR1 SQVTM, CDR2 ANQGSEA. V was clipped by 4 bases and J by 0 bases, with 10 bases between them. The CDR3 has 13 residues. CDR3 coding DNA: TGCAGCGTTGTGGGCAGCCTCTCCTACGAGCAGTACTTC. This encodes CSVVGSLSYEQYF.

The chain carries TRBV6-1 and TRBJ2-1; 7 bases fit TRBD2. Germline loops: CDR1 MNHNS, CDR2 SASEGT. CDR3 length equals 16 residues. The V segment lost 4 bases and the J segment 2 bases; nucleotides outside the gene matches: 8. The DNA of the CDR3 is TGTGCCAGCAGTGGGGGGAGCGGGATCCCCTACAATGAGCAGTTCTTC. Its translation is CASSGGSGIPYNEQFF.

The gene calls are TRBV15 and TRBJ1-1; D is ambiguous. V dropped 4 bases and J dropped 1 base, with 7 bases sitting between them. The CDR3 is made up of 13 amino acids. Germline assignment: CDR1 LNHNV and CDR2 YYDKDF (reference sequence). The CDR3 sequence: CATSIGWNTEAFF. In nucleotides, the CDR3 is TGTGCCACCAGCATCGGGTGGAACACTGAAGCTTTCTTT.

In the case of this clone: Other DNA sequences of this sample code for an identical CDR3. The chain is built from TRBV19 and TRBJ2-2; D may be TRBD1 (6 bases). The CDR3 totals 13 residues. V lost 5 bases and J 8 bases, leaving 12 bases between the germline ends. Germline assignment: CDR1 LNHDA and CDR2 SQIVND (reference sequence). The CDR3 DNA sequence: TGTGCCAGTAGTGCCAGGGGCGCGGGGGAGCTGTTTTTT. It encodes CASSARGAGELFF.

The chain combines TRBV5-3 with TRBJ2-5, with D perhaps matching TRBD1 or TRBD2 (6 bases each). TRBV5-3 is identified as an open reading frame with a role that is uncertain. The CDR3 runs to 17 residues. V was clipped by 4 bases and J by 5 bases, with 24 bases between them. The DNA for the CDR3 is TGTGCCAGAAGCCTCAGTGTCCGGGGGCTGGGTTTTGAGACCCAGTACTTC. Residues: CARSLSVRGLGFETQYF.

This chain joins TRBV11-2 and TRBJ2-7, with a possible D match to TRBD1 (6 bases). The length of the CDR3 is 11 residues. The germline V gene encodes CDR1 SGHAT and CDR2 FQNNGV. Trimming cost V 4 bases and J 10 bases, with 11 bases left between them. This chain's CDR3 is CASSSGTHQYF. Written as DNA, the CDR3 is TGTGCCAGCAGCTCCGGGACACACCAGTACTTC.

The chain is built from TRBV9 and TRBJ2-2, with TRBD2 as a possible D gene (6 bases). Germline CDR1 reads SGDLS; CDR2 reads YYNGEE. Trimming took 3 bases from V and 6 from J, leaving 30 bases between them. This CDR3 is 20 amino acids long. The CDR3 DNA sequence: TGTGCCAGCAGCGAGGGAGGTATAGGAGACTTAATAGAAGGCGCCGGGGAGCTGTTTTTT. Translation: CASSEGGIGDLIEGAGELFF.

The rearrangement links TRBV19 to TRBJ1-1; D perhaps matches TRBD1 (6 bases). The CDR3 length is 12 residues. Deletions cut 5 bases from V and 6 bases from J, with 10 bases between. CDR1 is LNHDA and CDR2 is SQIVND in the germline V gene (reference sequence). CDR3 in amino acids: CASSPRTAEAFF. The CDR3 coding sequence is TGTGCCAGTAGTCCCCGGACAGCTGAAGCTTTCTTT.

The chain joins TRBV5-1 to TRBJ2-6; D remains ambiguous. Trimming removed 0 bases at V and 0 bases at J, with 13 bases between. CDR3 length: 18 residues. Germline CDR1 is SGHRS and CDR2 is YFSETQ. CDR3 region: CASSLDSNFHSGANVLTF. In nucleotides, the CDR3 is TGCGCCAGCAGCTTGGATTCAAATTTCCACTCTGGGGCCAACGTCCTGACTTTC. The complete variable domain, with remaining parts taken from reference TRBV5-1 and TRBJ2-6, reads KAGVTQTPRYLIKTRGQQVTLSCSPISGHRSVSWYQQTPGQGLQFLFEYFSETQRNKGNFPGRFSGRQFSNSRSEMNVSTLELGDSALYLCASSLDSNFHSGANVLTFGAGSRLTVL.

The rearrangement joins TRBV2 to TRBJ2-5; D is ambiguous. The DNA end lines up better with TRBJ2-7; the J call may be wrong. CDR3 length equals 12 residues. Germline loops: CDR1 SNHLY, CDR2 FYNNEI. The CDR3 DNA follows: TGTGCCAGCAGTCCAGGCACTGGCGAGCAGTACTTC. As protein: CASSPGTGEQYF.

In regard to this clone: The sample holds other DNA sequences that translate to the same CDR3. The chain combines TRBV5-1 with TRBJ2-7; perhaps TRBD2 as D (5 bases). The V gene's germline CDR1 is SGHRS and CDR2 YFSETQ. V lost 4 bases and J lost 2, with 10 bases in between. This CDR3 is 13 amino acids long. Here the CDR3 DNA reads TGCGCCAGCAGCCAGACCGGGGCCTACGAGCAGTACTTC. It codes for CASSQTGAYEQYF.

The chain is built from TRBV6-1 and TRBJ2-2; D unresolved. CDR1 MNHNS and CDR2 SASEGT come from the germline V gene. With 7 bases removed from V and 6 bases from J, the gap between germline ends came to 6 bases. The length of the CDR3 is 11 residues. CDR3 protein: CASIWAGELFF. CDR3 in DNA: TGTGCCAGCATTTGGGCCGGGGAGCTGTTTTTT.

The chain is built from TRBV23-1 and TRBJ2-7; 7 bases agree with TRBD1. TRBV23-1 is treated as an ORF (open reading frame) with a function not yet certain. CDR3 size: 13 residues. With 6 bases clipped from V and 3 bases from J, the junction kept 5 bases outside the gene matches. In nucleotides, the CDR3 is TGCGCCAGCAGGCGAGACAGGGACTACGAGCAGTACTTC. This gives the protein CASRRDRDYEQYF.

With regard to this clone: Other DNA sequences in this sample translate to the same CDR3. This chain connects TRBV27 to TRBJ1-6; D may be TRBD1 (6 bases). Germline V gives CDR1 MNHEY, CDR2 SMNVEV (reference sequence). The CDR3 runs 14 residues. Trimming removed 0 bases from V and 7 bases from J, with 7 bases in between. CDR3 amino acids: CASSLSGGNSPLHF. CDR3 coding DNA: TGTGCCAGCAGTTTATCAGGGGGAAATTCACCCCTCCACTTT.

V gene TRBV9 combines with J gene TRBJ1-2; D is ambiguous. This CDR3 is built from 14 residues. Trimming removed 5 bases at V and 4 bases at J, with 15 bases between. Germline CDR1 is SGDLS and CDR2 is YYNGEE. The chain's CDR3 is CASSQSGPIYGYTF. CDR3 sequence (DNA): TGTGCCAGCAGTCAATCCGGGCCCATCTATGGCTACACCTTC.

The chain couples TRBV4-1 to TRBJ2-7; D perhaps matches TRBD1 (5 bases). This CDR3 is 13 amino acids long. Germline CDR1 and CDR2: MGHRA and YSYEKL. Trimming took 6 bases from V and 0 from J, leaving 9 bases between them. CDR3 loop: CASRGHNSYEQYF. For the CDR3, the DNA is TGCGCCAGCAGAGGACATAACTCCTACGAGCAGTACTTC.

A single count supports this clone. This sample includes further DNA sequences coding for the same CDR3. This chain joins TRBV19 and TRBJ1-1; no clear D gene. V was cut by 3 bases and J by 4 bases, with 6 bases left in between. This CDR3 is 12 amino acids long. The germline CDR1 and CDR2 sequences are LNHDA and SQIVND (reference sequence). The DNA of the CDR3 is TGTGCCAGTAGTATGACGCCCACTGAAGCTTTCTTT. Translation: CASSMTPTEAFF.

J is TRBJ2-5 and V is TRBV7-9, with D possibly matching TRBD1 (6 bases). The V gene's germline CDR1 is SEHNR and CDR2 FQNEAQ (reference sequence). The CDR3 runs 14 residues. V dropped 3 bases and J dropped 5 bases, with 13 bases sitting between them. The CDR3 reads CASSFVERGETQYF. The CDR3 DNA reads as TGTGCCAGCAGCTTCGTGGAAAGGGGGGAGACCCAGTACTTC.

Details on this clone: Other DNA sequences within the sample encode an identical CDR3. The chain joins TRBV9 to TRBJ1-6, with D possibly TRBD1 on 6 matching bases. Per germline, CDR1 SGDLS and CDR2 YYNGEE. The CDR3 is 14 residues long. V lost 0 bases and J lost 8, with 9 bases in between. The DNA for the CDR3 is TGTGCCAGCAGCGTAGAACAGGGAGATTCACCCCTCCACTTT. Protein product: CASSVEQGDSPLHF.

A few counts support this clone. The sample contains more than one DNA sequence encoding this CDR3. The V call is TRBV6-5, the J call TRBJ1-1; the D is unclear. Between the trimmed V and J ends, which lost 5 bases and 5 bases, there was a span of 9 bases. The CDR3 has 12 amino acids. Per the germline V gene, CDR1 is MNHEY and CDR2 is SVGAGI. DNA of the CDR3: TGTGCCAGCAGTACCGCGGGGACTGAAGCTTTCTTT. Residues: CASSTAGTEAFF.